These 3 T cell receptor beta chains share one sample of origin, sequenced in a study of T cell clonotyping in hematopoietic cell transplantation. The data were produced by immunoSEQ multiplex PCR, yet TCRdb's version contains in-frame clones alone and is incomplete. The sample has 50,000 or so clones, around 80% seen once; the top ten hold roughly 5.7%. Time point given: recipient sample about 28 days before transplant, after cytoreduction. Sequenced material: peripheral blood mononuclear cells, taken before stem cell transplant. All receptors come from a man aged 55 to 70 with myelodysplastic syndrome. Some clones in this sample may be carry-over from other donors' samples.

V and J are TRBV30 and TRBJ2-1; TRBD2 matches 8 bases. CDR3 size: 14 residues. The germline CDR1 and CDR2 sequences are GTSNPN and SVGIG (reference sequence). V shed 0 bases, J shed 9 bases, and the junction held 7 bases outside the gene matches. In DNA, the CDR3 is TGTGCCTGGAGTGTCGGAGCGGGGGTGGGTGAGCAGTTCTTC. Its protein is CAWSVGAGVGEQFF.

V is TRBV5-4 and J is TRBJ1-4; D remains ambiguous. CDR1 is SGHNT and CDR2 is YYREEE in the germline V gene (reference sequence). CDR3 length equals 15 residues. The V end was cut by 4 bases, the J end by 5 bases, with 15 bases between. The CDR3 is CASSRSGNPNEKLFF. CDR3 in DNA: TGTGCCAGCAGCCGGTCAGGTAACCCCAATGAAAAACTGTTTTTT.

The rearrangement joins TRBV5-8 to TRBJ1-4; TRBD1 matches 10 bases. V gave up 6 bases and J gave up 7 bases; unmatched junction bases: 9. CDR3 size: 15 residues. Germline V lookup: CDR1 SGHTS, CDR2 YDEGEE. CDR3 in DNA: TGTGCCAGCATTATACTGACAGGGGGCCGTGAAAAACTGTTTTTT. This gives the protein CASIILTGGREKLFF.